The TCR beta chain under discussion was sequenced for a study of cytomegalovirus exposure and HLA in healthy donors. Germline V CDR1 and CDR2: LNHDA, SQIVND (reference sequence). After removal of 4 bases from V and 2 bases from J, the junction contained 6 bases not matched to a gene. The CDR3 is 16 amino acids. The PCR used 60 Vbeta and 13 Jbeta primers. Profiling relied on immunoSEQ multiplex PCR, and the TCRdb table lists in-frame clones only, not all of them. The sample includes about 200,000 clones, roughly 80% of them seen just once. Sequenced input: PBMCs. The chain joins TRBV19 to TRBJ1-3, with 9 bases fitting TRBD1. This receptor was identified in a woman between 25 and 40 years old in good health and CMV-seronegative. The CDR3 DNA reads as TGTGCCAGTAGTACTGGACAGGGGCGGACTGGAAACACCATATATTTT. It codes for CASSTGQGRTGNTIYF.